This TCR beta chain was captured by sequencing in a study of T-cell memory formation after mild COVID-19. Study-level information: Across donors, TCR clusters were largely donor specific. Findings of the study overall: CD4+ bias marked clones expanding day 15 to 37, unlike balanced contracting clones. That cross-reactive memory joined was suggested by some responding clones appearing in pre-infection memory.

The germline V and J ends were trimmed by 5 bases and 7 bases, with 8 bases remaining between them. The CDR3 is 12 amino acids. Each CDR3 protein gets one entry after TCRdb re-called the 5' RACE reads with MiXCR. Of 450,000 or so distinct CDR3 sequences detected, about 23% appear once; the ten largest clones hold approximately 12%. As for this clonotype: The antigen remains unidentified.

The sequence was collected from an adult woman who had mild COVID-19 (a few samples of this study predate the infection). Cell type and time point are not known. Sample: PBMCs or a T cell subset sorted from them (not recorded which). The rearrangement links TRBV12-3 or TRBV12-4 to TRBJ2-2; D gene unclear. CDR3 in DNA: TGTGCCAGCAGTGCATCCCTCGGGGAGCTGTTTTTT. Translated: CASSASLGELFF.